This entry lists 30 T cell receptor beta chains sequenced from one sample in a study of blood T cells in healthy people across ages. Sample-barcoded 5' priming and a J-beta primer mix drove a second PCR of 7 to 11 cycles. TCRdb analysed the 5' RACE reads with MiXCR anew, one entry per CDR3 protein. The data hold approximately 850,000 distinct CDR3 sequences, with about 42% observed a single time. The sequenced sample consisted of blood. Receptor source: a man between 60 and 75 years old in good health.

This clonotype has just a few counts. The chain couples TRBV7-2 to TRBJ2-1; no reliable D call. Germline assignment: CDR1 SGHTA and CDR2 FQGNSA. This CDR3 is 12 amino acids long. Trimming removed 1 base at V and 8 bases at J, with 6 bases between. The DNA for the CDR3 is TGTGCCAGCAGCTTAGTTCGGTATGAGCAGTTCTTC. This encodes CASSLVRYEQFF.

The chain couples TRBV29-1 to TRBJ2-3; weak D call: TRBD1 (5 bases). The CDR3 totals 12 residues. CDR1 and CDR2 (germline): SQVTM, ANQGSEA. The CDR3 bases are TGCGGCGCTGGCAGGGTGGCAGATACGCAGTATTTT. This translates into CGAGRVADTQYF.

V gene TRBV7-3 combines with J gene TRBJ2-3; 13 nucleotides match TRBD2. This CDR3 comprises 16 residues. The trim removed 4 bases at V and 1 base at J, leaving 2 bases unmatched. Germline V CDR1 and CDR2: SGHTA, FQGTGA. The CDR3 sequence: CASSYGLAGGTDTQYF. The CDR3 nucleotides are TGTGCCAGCAGCTATGGACTAGCGGGGGGCACAGATACGCAGTATTTT.

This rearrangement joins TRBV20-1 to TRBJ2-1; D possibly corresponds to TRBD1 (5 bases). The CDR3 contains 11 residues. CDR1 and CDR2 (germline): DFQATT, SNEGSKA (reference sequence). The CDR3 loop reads CRVGEDNEQFF. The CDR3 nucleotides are TGCAGGGTAGGGGAAGACAATGAGCAGTTCTTC.

The CDR3 DNA reads as TGCGCCAGCAGCCACTCACGGGGGGGATCCACCACAGATACGCAGTATTTT. Amino acids: CASSHSRGGSTTDTQYF. This chain connects TRBV4-3 to TRBJ2-3, with 8 bases identical to TRBD2. The germline V gene has CDR1 LGHNA and CDR2 YSLEER. The CDR3 covers 17 residues. V was clipped by 3 bases and J by 2 bases; unmatched bases: 10.

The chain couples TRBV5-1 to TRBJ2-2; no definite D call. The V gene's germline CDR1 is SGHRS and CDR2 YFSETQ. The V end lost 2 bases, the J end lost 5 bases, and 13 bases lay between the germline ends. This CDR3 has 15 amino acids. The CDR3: CASSFTLMGTGELFF. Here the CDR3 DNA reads TGCGCCAGCAGCTTTACACTCATGGGGACCGGGGAGCTGTTTTTT.

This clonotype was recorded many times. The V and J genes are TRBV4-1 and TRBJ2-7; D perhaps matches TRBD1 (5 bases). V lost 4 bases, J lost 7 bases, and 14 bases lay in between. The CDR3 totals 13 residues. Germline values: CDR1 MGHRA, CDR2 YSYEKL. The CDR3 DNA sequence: TGCGCCAGCAGCCCAAGGGGTGCGAGTGAGCAGTACTTC. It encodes CASSPRGASEQYF.

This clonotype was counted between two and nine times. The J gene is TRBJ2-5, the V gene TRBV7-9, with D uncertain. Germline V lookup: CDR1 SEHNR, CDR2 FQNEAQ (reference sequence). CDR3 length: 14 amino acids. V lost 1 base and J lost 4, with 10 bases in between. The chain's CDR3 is CASSLEHSGETQYF. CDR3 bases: TGTGCCAGCAGCTTAGAGCATTCGGGAGAGACCCAGTACTTC.

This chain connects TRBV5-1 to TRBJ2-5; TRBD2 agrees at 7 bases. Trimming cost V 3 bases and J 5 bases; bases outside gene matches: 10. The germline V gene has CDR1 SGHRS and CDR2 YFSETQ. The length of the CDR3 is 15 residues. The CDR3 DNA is TGCGCCAGCAGCTCGAGCGGGGTAGAGGTGGAGACCCAGTACTTC. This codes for CASSSSGVEVETQYF.

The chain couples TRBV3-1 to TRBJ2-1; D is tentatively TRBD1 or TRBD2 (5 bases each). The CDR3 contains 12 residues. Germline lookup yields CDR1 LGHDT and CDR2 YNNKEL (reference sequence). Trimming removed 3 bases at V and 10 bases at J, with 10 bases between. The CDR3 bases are TGTGCCAGCAGCCAGCTCGGGGCCGAGCAGTTCTTC. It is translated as CASSQLGAEQFF.

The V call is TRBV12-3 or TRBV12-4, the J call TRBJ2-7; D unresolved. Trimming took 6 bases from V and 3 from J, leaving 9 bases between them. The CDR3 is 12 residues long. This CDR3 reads CASSAVGYEQYF. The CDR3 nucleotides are TGTGCCAGCAGCGCCGTTGGCTACGAGCAGTACTTC.

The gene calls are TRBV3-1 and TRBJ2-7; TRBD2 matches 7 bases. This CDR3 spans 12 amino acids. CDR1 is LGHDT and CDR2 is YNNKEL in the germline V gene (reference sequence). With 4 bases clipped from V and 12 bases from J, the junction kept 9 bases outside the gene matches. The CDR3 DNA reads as TGTGCCAGCAGCCTAAGTGGGGCTAGCGGGTACTTC. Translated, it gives CASSLSGASGYF.

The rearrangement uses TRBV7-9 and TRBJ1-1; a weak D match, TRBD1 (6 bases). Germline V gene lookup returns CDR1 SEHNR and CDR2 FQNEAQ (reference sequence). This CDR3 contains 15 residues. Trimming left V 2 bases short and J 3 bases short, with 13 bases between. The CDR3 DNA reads TGTGCCAGCAGCTTAACAGGGAGGTTGCACACTGAAGCTTTCTTT. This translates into CASSLTGRLHTEAFF.

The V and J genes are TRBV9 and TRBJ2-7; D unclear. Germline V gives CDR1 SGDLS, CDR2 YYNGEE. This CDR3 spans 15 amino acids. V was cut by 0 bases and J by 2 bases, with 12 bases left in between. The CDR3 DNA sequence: TGTGCCAGCAGCGTAGATCTGGGCCCCCCCTACGAGCAGTACTTC. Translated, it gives CASSVDLGPPYEQYF.

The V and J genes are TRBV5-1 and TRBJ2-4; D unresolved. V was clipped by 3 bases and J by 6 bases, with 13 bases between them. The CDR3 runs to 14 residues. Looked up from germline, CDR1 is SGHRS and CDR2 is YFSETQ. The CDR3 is CASSSPTPGNIQYF. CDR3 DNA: TGCGCCAGCAGCTCGCCGACCCCGGGAAACATTCAGTACTTC.

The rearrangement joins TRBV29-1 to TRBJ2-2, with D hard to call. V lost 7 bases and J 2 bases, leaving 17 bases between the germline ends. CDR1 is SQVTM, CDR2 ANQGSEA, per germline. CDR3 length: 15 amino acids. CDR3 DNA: TGCAGCGCTACCGGTCCCTTGGGAAACACCGGGGAGCTGTTTTTT. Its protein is CSATGPLGNTGELFF.

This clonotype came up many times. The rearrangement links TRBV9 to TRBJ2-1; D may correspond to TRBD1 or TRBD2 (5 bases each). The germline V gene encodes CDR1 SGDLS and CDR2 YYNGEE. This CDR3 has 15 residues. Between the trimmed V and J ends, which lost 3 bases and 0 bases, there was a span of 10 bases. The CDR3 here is CASSEGTVSYNEQFF. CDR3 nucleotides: TGTGCCAGCAGCGAGGGGACGGTCTCCTACAATGAGCAGTTCTTC.

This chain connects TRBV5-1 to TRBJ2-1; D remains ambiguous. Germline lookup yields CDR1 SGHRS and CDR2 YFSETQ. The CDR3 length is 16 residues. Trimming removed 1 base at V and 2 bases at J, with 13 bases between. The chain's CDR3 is CASSLRSDVPYNEQFF. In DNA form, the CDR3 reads TGCGCCAGCAGCTTGCGGTCAGACGTTCCCTACAATGAGCAGTTCTTC.

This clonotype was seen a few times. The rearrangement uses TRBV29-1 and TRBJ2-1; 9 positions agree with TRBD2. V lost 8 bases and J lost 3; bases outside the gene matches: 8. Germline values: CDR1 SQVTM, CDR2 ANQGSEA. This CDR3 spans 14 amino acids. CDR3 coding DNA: TGCAGCTCGGGCGGGGGGGCTATCTACAATGAGCAGTTCTTC. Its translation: CSSGGGAIYNEQFF.

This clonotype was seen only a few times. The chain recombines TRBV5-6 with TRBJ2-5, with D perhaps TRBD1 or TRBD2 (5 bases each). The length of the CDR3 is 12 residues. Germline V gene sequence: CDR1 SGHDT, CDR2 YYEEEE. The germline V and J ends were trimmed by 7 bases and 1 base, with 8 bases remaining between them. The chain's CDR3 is CASEGIQETQYF. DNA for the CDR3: TGTGCCAGCGAGGGGATCCAAGAGACCCAGTACTTC. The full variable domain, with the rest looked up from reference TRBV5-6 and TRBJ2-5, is DAGVTQSPTHLIKTRGQQVTLRCSPKSGHDTVSWYQQALGQGPQFIFQYYEEEERQRGNFPDRFSGHQFPNYSSELNVNALLLGDSALYLCASEGIQETQYFGPGTRLLVL.

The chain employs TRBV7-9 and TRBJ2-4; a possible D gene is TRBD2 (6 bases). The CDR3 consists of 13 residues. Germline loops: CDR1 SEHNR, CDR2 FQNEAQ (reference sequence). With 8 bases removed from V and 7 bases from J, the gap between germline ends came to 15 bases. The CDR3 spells CASGTGDWNIQYF. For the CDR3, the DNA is TGTGCCAGCGGTACGGGGGATTGGAACATTCAGTACTTC. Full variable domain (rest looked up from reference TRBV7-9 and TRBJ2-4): DTGVSQNPRHKITKRGQNVTFRCDPISEHNRLYWYRQTLGQGPEFLTYFQNEAQLEKSRLLSDRFSAERPKGSFSTLEIQRTEQGDSAMYLCASGTGDWNIQYFGAGTRLSVL.

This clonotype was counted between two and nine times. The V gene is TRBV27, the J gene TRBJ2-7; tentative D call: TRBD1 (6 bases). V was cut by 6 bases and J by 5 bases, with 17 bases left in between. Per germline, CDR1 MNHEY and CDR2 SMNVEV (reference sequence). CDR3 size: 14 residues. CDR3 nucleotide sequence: TGTGCCAGCAGGCCCTTGGGGGCAAAGGACGAGCAGTACTTC. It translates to CASRPLGAKDEQYF.

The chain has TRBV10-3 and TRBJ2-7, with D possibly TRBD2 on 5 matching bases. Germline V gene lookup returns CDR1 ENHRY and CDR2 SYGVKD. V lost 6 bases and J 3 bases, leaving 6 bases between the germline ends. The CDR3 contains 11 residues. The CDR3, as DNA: TGTGCCATCAGGAGGGACTACGAGCAGTACTTC. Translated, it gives CAIRRDYEQYF.

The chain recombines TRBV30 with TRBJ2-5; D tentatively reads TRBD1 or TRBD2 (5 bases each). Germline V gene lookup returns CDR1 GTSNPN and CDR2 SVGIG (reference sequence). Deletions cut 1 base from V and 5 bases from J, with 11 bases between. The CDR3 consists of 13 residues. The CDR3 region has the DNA TGTGCCTGGAGTGGAGGGGCGCGGGAGACCCAGTACTTC. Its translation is CAWSGGARETQYF.

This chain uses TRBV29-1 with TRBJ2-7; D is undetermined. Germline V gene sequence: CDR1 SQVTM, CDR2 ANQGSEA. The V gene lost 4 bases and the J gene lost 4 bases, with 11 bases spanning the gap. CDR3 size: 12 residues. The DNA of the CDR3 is TGCAGCGTTGGACATAATTCATACGAGCAGTACTTC. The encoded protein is CSVGHNSYEQYF.

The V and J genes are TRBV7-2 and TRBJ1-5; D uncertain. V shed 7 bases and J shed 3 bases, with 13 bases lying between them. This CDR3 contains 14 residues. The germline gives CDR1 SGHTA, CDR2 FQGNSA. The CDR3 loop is CASTPRGDNQPQHF. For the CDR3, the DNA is TGTGCCAGCACCCCTCGGGGAGACAATCAGCCCCAGCATTTT.

CDR3 protein: CASSLRPTGAYEQYF. CDR3 coding DNA: TGTGCCAGCAGTTTAAGGCCCACGGGTGCCTACGAGCAGTACTTC. This chain joins TRBV28 and TRBJ2-7; D remains unclear. In germline, CDR1 is MDHEN, CDR2 SYDVKM. This CDR3 has 15 amino acids. Trimming took off 2 bases at V and 2 bases at J, with 13 bases between the two ends.

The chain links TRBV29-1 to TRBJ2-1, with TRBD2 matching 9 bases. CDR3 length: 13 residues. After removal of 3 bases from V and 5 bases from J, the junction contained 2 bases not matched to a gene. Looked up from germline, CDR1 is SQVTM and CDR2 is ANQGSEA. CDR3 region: CSVDSGGDNEQFF. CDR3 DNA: TGCAGCGTTGATAGCGGGGGAGACAATGAGCAGTTCTTC.

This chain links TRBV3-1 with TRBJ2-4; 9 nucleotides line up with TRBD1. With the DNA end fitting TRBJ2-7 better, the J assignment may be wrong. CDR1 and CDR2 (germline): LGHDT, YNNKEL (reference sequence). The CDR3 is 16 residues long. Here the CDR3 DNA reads TGTGCCAGCAGCGTTCCTCCGGGACAGGGTATGCACGAGCAGTACTTC. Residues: CASSVPPGQGMHEQYF.

The CDR3 loop reads CASSHRGYGANVLTF. CDR3 sequence (DNA): TGTGCCAGCAGCCACAGGGGTTATGGGGCCAACGTCCTGACTTTC. This rearrangement joins TRBV27 to TRBJ2-6, with 7 bases fitting TRBD1. This CDR3 has 15 amino acids. The germline gives CDR1 MNHEY, CDR2 SMNVEV (reference sequence). Losses at the gene ends were 6 bases for V and 3 bases for J; bases not matched to a gene: 5. Filled out from reference TRBV27 and TRBJ2-6, the complete variable domain reads EAQVTQNPRYLITVTGKKLTVTCSQNMNHEYMSWYRQDPGLGLRQIYYSMNVEVTDKGDVPEGYKVSRKEKRNFPLILESPSPNQTSLYFCASSHRGYGANVLTFGAGSRLTVL.